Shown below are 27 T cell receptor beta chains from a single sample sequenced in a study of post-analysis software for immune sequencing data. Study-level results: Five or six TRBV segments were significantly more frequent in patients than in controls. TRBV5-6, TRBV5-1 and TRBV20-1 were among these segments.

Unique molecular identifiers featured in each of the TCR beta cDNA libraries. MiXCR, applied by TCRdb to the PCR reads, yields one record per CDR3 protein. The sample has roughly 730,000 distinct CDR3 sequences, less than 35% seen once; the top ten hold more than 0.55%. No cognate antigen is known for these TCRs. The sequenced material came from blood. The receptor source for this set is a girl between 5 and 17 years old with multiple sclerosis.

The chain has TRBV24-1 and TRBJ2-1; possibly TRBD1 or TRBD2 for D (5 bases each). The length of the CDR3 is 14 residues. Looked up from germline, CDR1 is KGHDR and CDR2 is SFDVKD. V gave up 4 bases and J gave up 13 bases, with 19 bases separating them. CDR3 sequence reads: CATSESGRGNIQFF. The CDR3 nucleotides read TGTGCCACCAGTGAGTCAGGGAGAGGAAACATTCAGTTCTTC.

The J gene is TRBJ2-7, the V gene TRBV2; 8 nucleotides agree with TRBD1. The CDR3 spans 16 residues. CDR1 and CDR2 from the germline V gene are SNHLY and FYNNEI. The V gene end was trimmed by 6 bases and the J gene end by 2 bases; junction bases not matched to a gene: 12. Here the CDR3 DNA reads TGTGCCAGCAGCGACCCCGGGACAGGCCCTCCCTACGAGCAGTACTTC. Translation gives CASSDPGTGPPYEQYF. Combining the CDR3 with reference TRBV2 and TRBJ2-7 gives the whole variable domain EPEVTQTPSHQVTQMGQEVILRCVPISNHLYFYWYRQILGQKVEFLVSFYNNEISEKSEIFDDQFSVERPDGSNFTLKIRSTKLEDSAMYFCASSDPGTGPPYEQYFGPGTRLTVT.

The CDR3 sequence: CSAQGPTNEKLFF. CDR3 coding DNA: TGCAGCGCCCAAGGACCGACTAATGAAAAACTGTTTTTT. This rearrangement joins TRBV29-1 to TRBJ1-4; D is unresolved. The CDR3 has 13 amino acids. Germline CDR1 is SQVTM and CDR2 is ANQGSEA. V dropped 7 bases and J dropped 2 bases, with 11 bases sitting between them.

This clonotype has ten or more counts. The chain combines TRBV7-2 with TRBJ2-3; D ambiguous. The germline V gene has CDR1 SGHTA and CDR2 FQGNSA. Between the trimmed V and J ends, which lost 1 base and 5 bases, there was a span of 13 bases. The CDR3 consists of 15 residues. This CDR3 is CASSLESQVGDTQYF. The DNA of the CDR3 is TGTGCCAGCAGCTTAGAATCCCAGGTCGGAGATACGCAGTATTTT.

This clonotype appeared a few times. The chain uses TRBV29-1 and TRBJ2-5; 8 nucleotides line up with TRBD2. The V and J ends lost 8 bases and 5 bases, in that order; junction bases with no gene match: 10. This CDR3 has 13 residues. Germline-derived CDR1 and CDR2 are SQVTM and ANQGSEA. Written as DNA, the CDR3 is TGCAGCCTCCGGGGGGGCCGAGGGGAGACCCAGTACTTC. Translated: CSLRGGRGETQYF.

The CDR3 DNA follows: TGTGCCAGCAGTACGGGGGCGGCCTCCTACAATGAGCAGTTCTTC. It yields the protein CASSTGAASYNEQFF. The rearrangement uses TRBV6-5 and TRBJ2-1; D is perhaps TRBD1 or TRBD2 (6 bases each). Germline V lookup: CDR1 MNHEY, CDR2 SVGAGI. V shed 5 bases and J shed 0 bases, with 11 bases lying between them. CDR3 size: 15 residues.

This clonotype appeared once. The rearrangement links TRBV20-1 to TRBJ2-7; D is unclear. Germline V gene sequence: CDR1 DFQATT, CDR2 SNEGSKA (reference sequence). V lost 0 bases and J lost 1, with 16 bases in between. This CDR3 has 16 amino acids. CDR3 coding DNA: TGCAGTGCTAGAGATGTACCGGGCAGGCCGTCCTACGAGCAGTACTTC. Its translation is CSARDVPGRPSYEQYF.

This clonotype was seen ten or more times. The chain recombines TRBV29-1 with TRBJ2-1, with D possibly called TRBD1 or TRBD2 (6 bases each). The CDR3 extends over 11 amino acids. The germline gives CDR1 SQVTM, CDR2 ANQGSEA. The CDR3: CRAGGDNEQFF. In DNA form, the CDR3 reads TGCAGGGCCGGGGGCGACAATGAGCAGTTCTTC.

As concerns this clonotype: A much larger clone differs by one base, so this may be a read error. This CDR3 is CASNQTFFSYNEQFF. The CDR3 bases are TGTGCCAGCAACCAAACATTCTTCTCCTACAATGAGCAGTTCTTC. The gene calls are TRBV14 and TRBJ2-1; D is unresolved. The germline gives CDR1 SGHDN, CDR2 FVKESK. This CDR3 contains 15 residues.

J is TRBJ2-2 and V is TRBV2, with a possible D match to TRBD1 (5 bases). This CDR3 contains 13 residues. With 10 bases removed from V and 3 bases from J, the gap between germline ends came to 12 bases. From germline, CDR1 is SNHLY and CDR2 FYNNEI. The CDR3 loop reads CATKWGYTGELFF. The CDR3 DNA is TGTGCCACCAAATGGGGCTACACCGGGGAGCTGTTTTTT.

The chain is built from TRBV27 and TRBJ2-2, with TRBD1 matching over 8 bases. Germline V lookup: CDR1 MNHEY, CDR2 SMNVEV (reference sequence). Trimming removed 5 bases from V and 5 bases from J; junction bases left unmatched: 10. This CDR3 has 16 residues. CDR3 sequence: CASSTNGQGLTGELFF. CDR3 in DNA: TGTGCCAGCAGTACCAACGGACAGGGTTTAACCGGGGAGCTGTTTTTT.

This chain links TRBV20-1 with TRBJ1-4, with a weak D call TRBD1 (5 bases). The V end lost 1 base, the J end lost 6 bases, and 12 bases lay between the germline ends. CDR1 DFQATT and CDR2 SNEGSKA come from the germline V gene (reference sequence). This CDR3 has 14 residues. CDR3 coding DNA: TGCAGTGCTAGAGCCGGGGCCGGGGATGAAAAACTGTTTTTT. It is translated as CSARAGAGDEKLFF.

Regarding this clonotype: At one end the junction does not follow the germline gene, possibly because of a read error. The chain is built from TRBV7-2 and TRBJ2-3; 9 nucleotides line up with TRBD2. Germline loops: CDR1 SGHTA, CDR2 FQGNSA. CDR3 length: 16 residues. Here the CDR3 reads CANSLDAASGADTQYF. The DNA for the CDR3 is TGTGCCAACAGCTTAGACGCGGCTAGCGGGGCAGATACGCAGTATTTT. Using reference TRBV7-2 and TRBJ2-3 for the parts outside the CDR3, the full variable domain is GAGVSQSPSNKVTEKGKDVELRCDPISGHTALYWYRQSLGQGLEFLIYFQGNSAPDKSGLPSDRFSAERTGGSVSTLTIQRTQQEDSAVYLCANSLDAASGADTQYFGPGTRLTVL.

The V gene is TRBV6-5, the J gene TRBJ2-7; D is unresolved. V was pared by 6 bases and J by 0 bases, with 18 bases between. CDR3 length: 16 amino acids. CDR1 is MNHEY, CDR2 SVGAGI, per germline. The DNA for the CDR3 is TGTGCCAGCAGCCACGGGCTACGCAGGAGCTCCTACGAGCAGTACTTC. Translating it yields CASSHGLRRSSYEQYF.

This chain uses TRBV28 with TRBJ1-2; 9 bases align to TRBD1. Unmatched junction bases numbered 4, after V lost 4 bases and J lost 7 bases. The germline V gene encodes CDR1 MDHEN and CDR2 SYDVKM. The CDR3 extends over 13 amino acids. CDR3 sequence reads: CASSSQGAFGYTF. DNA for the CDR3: TGTGCCAGCAGTTCACAGGGGGCCTTTGGCTACACCTTC.

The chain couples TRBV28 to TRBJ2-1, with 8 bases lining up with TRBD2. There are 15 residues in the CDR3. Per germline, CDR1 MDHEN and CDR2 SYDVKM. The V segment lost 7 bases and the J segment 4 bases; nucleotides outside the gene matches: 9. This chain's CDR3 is CASIPLAGYYNEQFF. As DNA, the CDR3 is TGTGCCAGCATACCCCTAGCGGGCTATTACAATGAGCAGTTCTTC. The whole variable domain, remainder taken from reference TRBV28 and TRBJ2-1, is DVKVTQSSRYLVKRTGEKVFLECVQDMDHENMFWYRQDPGLGLRLIYFSYDVKMKEKGDIPEGYSVSREKKERFSLILESASTNQTSMYLCASIPLAGYYNEQFFGPGTRLTVL.

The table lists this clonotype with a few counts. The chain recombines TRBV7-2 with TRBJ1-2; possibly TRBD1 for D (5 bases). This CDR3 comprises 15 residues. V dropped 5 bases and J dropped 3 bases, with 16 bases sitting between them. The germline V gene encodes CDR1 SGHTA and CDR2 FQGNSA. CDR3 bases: TGTGCCAGCAGCACCAGGGTGGGGGGAGACTATGGCTACACCTTC. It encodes CASSTRVGGDYGYTF.

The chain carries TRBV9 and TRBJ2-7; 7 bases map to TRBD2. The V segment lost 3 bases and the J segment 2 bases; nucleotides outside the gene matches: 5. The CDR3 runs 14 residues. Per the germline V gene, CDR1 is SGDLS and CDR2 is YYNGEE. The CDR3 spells CASSAGTTPYEQYF. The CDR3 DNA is TGTGCCAGCAGCGCCGGGACTACCCCCTACGAGCAGTACTTC.

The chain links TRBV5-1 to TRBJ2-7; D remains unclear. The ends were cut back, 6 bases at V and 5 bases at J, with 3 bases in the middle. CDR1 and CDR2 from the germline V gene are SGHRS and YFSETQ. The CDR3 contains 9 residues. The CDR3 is CASNDEQYF. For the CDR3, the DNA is TGCGCCAGCAACGACGAGCAGTACTTC.

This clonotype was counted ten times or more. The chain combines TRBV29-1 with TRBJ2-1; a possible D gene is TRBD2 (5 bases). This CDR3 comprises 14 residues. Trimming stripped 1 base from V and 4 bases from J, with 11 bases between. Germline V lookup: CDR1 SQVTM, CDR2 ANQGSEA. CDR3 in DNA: TGCAGCGTTGAAGCCGGACTGGATTACAATGAGCAGTTCTTC. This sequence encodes CSVEAGLDYNEQFF.

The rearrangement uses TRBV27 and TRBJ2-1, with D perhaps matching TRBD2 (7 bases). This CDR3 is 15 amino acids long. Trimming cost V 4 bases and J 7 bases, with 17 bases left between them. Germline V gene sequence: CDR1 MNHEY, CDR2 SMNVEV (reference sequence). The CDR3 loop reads CASSWSGGRGNEQFF. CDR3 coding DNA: TGTGCCAGCAGTTGGTCGGGGGGCCGTGGGAATGAGCAGTTCTTC.

The CDR3 coding sequence is TGCGCCAGCAGCCGAACCCGACAGGATTTGAACACTGAAGCTTTCTTT. Protein product: CASSRTRQDLNTEAFF. V is TRBV5-1 and J is TRBJ1-1; weak D call: TRBD1 (6 bases). Trimming left V 4 bases short and J 0 bases short, with 16 bases between. CDR3 size: 16 residues. Looked up from germline, CDR1 is SGHRS and CDR2 is YFSETQ.

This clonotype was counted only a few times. Written as DNA, the CDR3 is TGTGCCAGCTCACCAGGGTCCGGGGCCGGCACAGATACGCAGTATTTT. Residues: CASSPGSGAGTDTQYF. The rearrangement joins TRBV18 to TRBJ2-3; TRBD1 or TRBD2 may be the D gene (5 bases each). There are 16 residues in the CDR3. Trimming pared 2 bases from V and 1 base from J, leaving 13 bases between. Germline V gives CDR1 KGHSH, CDR2 LQKENI.

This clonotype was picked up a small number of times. The CDR3 DNA is TGCAGTGCTAGAGTCTACAGGGCGGGATCCTACGAGCAGTACTTC. It codes for CSARVYRAGSYEQYF. The chain links TRBV20-1 to TRBJ2-7, with D perhaps matching TRBD1 or TRBD2 (6 bases each). Germline CDR1 DFQATT, CDR2 SNEGSKA (reference sequence). This CDR3 spans 15 amino acids. V lost 1 base and J lost 1, with 14 bases in between.

Here the CDR3 DNA reads TGTGCCAGCAGCCACAACCCGACAGGGGCCCCCGGGGAGCTGTTTTTT. Its protein is CASSHNPTGAPGELFF. This chain uses TRBV14 with TRBJ2-2; 8 bases line up with TRBD1. Trimming took 3 bases from V and 6 from J; bases not matched to a gene: 9. The CDR3 runs to 16 residues. Germline V gene data show CDR1 as SGHDN and CDR2 as FVKESK.

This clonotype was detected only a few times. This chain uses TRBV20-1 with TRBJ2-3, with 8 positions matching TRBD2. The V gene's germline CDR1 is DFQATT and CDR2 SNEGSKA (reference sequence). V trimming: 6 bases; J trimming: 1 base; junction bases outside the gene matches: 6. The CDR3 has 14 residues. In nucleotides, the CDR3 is TGCAGTGCCCGCAAAGCGGGGGGCACAGATACGCAGTATTTT. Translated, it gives CSARKAGGTDTQYF.

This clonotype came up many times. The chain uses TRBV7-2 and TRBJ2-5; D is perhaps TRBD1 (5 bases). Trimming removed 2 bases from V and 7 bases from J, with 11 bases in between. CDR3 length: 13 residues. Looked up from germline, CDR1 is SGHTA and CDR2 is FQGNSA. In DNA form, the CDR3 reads TGTGCCAGCAGCTTAACCCCTAGGGGGACCCAGTACTTC. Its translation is CASSLTPRGTQYF.